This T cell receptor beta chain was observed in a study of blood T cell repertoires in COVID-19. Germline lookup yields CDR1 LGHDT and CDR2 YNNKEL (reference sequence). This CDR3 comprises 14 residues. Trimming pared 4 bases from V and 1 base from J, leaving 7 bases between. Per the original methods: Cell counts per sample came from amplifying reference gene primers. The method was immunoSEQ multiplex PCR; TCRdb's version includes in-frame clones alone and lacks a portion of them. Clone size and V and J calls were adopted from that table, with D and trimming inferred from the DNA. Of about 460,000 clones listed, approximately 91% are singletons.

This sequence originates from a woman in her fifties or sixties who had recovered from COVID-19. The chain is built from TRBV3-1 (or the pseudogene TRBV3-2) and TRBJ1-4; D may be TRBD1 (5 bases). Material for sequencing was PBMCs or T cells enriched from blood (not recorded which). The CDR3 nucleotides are TGTGCCAGCAGCCTCCAGGGAACTAATGAAAAACTGTTTTTT. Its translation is CASSLQGTNEKLFF.